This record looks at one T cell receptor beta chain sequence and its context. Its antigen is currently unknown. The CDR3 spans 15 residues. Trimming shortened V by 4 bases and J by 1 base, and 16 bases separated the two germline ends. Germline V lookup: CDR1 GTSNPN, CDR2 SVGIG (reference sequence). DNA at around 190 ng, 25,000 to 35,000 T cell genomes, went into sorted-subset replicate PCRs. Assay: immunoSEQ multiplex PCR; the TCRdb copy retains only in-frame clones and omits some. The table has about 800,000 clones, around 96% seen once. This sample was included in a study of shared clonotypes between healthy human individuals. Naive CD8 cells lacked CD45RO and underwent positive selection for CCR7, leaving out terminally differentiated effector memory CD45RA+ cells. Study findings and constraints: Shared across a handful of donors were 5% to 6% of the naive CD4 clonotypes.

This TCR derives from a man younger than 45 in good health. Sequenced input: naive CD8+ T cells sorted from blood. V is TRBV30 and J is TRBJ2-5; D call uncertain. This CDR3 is CAWISPGQSQETQYF. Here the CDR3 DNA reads TGTGCCTGGATTTCCCCAGGCCAGTCCCAAGAGACCCAGTACTTC.